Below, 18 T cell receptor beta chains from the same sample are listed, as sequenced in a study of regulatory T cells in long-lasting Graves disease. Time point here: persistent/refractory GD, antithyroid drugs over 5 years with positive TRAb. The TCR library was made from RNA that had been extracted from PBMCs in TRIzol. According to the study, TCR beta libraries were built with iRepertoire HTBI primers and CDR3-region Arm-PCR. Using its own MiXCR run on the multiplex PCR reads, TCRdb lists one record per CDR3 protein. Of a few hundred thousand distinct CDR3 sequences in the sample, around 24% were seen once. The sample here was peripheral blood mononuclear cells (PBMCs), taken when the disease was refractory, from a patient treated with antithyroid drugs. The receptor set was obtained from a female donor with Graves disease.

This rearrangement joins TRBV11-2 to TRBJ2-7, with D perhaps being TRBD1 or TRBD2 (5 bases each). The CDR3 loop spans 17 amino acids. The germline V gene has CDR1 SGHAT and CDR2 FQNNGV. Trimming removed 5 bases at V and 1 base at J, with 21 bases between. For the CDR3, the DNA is TGTGCCAGCAGCCGAAGTTTCGGGGCAGGTTTATCCTACGAGCAGTACTTC. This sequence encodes CASSRSFGAGLSYEQYF.

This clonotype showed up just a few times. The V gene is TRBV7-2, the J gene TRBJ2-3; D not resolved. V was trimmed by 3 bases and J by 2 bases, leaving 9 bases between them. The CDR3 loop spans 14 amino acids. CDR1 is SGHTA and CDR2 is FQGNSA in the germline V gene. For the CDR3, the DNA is TGTGCCAGCAGCTTCGAAGGGTCCACAGATACGCAGTATTTT. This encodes CASSFEGSTDTQYF.

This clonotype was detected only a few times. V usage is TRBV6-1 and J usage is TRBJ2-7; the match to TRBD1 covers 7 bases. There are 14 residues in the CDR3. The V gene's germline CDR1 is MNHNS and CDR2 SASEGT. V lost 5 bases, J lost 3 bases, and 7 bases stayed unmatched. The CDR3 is CASSRQGDRYEQYF. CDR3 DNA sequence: TGTGCCAGCAGTCGACAGGGAGATCGCTACGAGCAGTACTTC.

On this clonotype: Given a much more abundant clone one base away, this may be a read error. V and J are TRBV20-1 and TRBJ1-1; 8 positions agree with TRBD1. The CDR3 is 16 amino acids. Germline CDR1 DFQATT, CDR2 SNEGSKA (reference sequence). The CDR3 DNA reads TGCAGTGCTAGAGTCTTATTGTGGGACAGGAACACTGATGCTTTCTTT. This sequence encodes CSARVLLWDRNTDAFF.

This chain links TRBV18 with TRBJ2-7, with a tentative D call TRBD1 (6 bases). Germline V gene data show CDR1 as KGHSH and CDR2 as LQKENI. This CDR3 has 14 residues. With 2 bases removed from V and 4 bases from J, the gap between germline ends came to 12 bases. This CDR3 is CASSPGTMPYEQYF. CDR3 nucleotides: TGTGCCAGCTCACCAGGGACAATGCCTTACGAGCAGTACTTC.

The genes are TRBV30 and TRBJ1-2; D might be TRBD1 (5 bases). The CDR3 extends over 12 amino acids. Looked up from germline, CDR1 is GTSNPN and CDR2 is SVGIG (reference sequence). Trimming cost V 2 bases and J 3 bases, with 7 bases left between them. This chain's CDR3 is CAWSRGDYGYTF. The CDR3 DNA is TGTGCCTGGAGTCGGGGGGACTATGGCTACACCTTC.

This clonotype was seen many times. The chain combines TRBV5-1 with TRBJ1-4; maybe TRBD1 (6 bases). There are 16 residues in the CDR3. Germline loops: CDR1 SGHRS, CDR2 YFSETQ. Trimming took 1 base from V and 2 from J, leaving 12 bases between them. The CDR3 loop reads CASSLMFDRTNEKLFF. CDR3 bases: TGCGCCAGCAGCTTGATGTTTGACAGGACTAATGAAAAACTGTTTTTT. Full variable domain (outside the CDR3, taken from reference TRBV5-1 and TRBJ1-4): KAGVTQTPRYLIKTRGQQVTLSCSPISGHRSVSWYQQTPGQGLQFLFEYFSETQRNKGNFPGRFSGRQFSNSRSEMNVSTLELGDSALYLCASSLMFDRTNEKLFFGSGTQLSVL.

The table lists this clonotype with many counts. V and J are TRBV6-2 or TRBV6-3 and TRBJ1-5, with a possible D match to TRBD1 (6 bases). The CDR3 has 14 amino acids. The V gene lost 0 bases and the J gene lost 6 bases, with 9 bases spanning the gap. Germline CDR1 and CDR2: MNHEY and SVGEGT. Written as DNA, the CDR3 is TGTGCCAGCAGTTACTCGAGGGGGATTCAGCCCCAGCATTTT. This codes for CASSYSRGIQPQHF.

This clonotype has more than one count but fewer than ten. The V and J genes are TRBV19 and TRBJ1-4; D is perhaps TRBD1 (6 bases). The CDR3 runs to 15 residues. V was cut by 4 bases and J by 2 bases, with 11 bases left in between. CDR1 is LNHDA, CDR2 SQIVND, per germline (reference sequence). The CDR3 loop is CASSNRVNTNEKLFF. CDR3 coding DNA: TGTGCCAGTAGTAACAGGGTGAATACTAATGAAAAACTGTTTTTT.

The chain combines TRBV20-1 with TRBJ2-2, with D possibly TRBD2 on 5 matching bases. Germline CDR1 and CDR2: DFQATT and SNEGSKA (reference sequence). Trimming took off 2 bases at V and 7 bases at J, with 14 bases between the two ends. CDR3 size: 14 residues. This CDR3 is CSARLRLAFGELFF. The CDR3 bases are TGCAGTGCTAGACTACGGCTAGCTTTCGGGGAGCTGTTTTTT.

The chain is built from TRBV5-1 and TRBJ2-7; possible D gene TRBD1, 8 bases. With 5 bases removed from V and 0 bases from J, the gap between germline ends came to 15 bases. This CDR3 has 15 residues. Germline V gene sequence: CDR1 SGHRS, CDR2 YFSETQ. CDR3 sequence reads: CASRVTGEGSYEQYF. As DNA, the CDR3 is TGCGCCAGCAGAGTGACAGGGGAGGGCTCCTACGAGCAGTACTTC.

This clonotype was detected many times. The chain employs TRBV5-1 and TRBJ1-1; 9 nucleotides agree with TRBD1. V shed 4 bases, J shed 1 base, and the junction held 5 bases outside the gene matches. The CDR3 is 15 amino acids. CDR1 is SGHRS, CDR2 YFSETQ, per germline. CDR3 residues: CASSGTGRWNTEAFF. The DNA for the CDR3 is TGCGCCAGCAGCGGGACAGGGCGATGGAACACTGAAGCTTTCTTT.

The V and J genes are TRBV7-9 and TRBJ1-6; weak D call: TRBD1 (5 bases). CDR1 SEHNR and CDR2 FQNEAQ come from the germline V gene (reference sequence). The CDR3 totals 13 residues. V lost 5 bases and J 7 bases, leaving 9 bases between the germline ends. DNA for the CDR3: TGTGCCAGCAGCCAGACAGAGAATTCACCCCTCCACTTT. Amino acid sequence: CASSQTENSPLHF.

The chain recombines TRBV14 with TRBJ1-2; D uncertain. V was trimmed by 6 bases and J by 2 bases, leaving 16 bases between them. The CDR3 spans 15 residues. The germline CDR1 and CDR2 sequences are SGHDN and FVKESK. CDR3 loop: CASSPVRRGNYGYTF. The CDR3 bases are TGTGCCAGCAGTCCCGTTCGCCGAGGGAACTATGGCTACACCTTC.

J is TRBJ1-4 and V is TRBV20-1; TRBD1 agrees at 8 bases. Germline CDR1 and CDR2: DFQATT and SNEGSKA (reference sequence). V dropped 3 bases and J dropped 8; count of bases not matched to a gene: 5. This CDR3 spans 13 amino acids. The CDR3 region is CSARNRGSEKLFF. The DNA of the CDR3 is TGCAGTGCTAGGAACAGGGGGAGCGAAAAACTGTTTTTT.

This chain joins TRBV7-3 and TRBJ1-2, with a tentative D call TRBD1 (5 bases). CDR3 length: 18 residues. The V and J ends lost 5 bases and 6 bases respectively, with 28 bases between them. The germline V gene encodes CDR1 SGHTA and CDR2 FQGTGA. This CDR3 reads CASSPSGGAILFRDGYTF. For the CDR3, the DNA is TGTGCCAGCAGCCCTAGCGGAGGGGCGATCCTATTTCGGGATGGCTACACCTTC.

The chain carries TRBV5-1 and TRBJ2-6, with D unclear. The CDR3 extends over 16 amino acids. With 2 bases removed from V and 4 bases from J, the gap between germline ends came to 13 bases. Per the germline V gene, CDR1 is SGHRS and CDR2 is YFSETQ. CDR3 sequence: CASSLNQLSGANVLTF. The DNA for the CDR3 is TGCGCCAGCAGCTTAAATCAGCTCTCCGGGGCCAACGTCCTGACTTTC.

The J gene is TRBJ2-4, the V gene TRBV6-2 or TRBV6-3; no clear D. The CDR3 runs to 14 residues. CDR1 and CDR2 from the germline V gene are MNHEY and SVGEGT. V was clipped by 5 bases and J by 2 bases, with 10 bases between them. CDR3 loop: CASSPRVPKNIQYF. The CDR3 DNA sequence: TGTGCCAGCAGTCCCCGCGTCCCCAAAAACATTCAGTACTTC.